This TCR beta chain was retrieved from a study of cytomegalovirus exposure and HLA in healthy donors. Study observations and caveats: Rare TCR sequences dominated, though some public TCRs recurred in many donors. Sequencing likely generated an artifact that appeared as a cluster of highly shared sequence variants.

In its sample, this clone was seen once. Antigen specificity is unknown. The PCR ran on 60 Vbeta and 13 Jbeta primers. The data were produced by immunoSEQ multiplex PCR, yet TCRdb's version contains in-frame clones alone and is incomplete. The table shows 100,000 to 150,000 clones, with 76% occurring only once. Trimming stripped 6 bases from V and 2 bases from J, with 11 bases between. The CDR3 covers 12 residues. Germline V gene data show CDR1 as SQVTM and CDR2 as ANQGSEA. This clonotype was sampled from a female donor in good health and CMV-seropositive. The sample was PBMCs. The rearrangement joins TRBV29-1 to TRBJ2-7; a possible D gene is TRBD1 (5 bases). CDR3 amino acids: CSVRTPAYEQYF. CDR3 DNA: TGCAGCGTACGGACACCCGCCTACGAGCAGTACTTC.